The sequence of this T cell receptor beta chain was determined in a study of vaccination effects on CD4 cells after COVID-19. Trimming shortened V by 1 base and J by 7 bases, and 12 bases separated the two germline ends. The CDR3 runs to 14 residues. Germline values: CDR1 MRHNA, CDR2 SNTAGT. The method was immunoSEQ multiplex PCR; TCRdb's version includes in-frame clones alone and lacks a portion of them. The top ten clones hold 8% to 11% of a sample with 78,000 or so clones, 60% to 85% of them seen once. About this clone itself: Its antigen is undetermined.

The ViraFEST assay expanded antigen-specific CD4+ T cells with viral peptide pools before sequencing. After around nine days in culture, the CD4+ T cells were isolated. The vaccine recipients had no prior SARS-CoV-2 infection, with negative nucleocapsid antibodies. Some 2.2 million PBMC per well were cultured with around 10 IU/ml IL-2 and roughly 10 ug/ml peptides. Replacing half the medium with IL-2 medium was done on days 3 and 7. Findings and caveats of the study: At late timepoints after vaccination, vaccine- and infection-induced clones shrank markedly.

The J gene is TRBJ2-3, the V gene TRBV6-4, with a tentative D call TRBD1 (7 bases). The specimen comprised CD4+ T cells from PBMCs cultured with SARS-CoV-2 spike peptides, sampled before COVID-19 vaccination. The sequence came from a human donor who received a COVID-19 vaccine. The CDR3 spells CASSDFQGGNTQYF. In DNA form, the CDR3 reads TGTGCCAGCAGTGACTTTCAGGGGGGAAATACGCAGTATTTT.